This T cell receptor (beta chain) was sequenced in a study of blood T cell repertoires in COVID-19. Study background: Sites across the United States, Italy and Spain contributed samples from acute and convalescent COVID-19. PBMCs, B-cell-depleted T cells, or T cells provided the cDNA or gDNA that made up the material.

Authors' methods: By means of reference gene primer amplification, nucleated cell counts were estimated. The data were produced by immunoSEQ multiplex PCR, yet TCRdb's version contains in-frame clones alone and is incomplete. D and trimming were read from the DNA, whereas the V and J calls and clone size are those reported in that table. The sample contains 87,000 or so clones, around 83% of which appear only once. V lost 1 base and J 7 bases, leaving 10 bases between the germline ends. The length of the CDR3 is 13 residues. Germline CDR1 LGHDT, CDR2 YNNKEL (reference sequence). The genes are TRBV3-1 (or the pseudogene TRBV3-2) and TRBJ1-2, with D perhaps matching TRBD1 (6 bases). Sample: peripheral blood. This receptor was obtained from a woman of 80 years or more in a cohort sampled during active or convalescent COVID-19. The chain's CDR3 is CASSQGGTFGYTF. DNA of the CDR3: TGTGCCAGCAGCCAAGGAGGGACATTTGGCTACACCTTC.